These 9 T cell receptor beta chains were all obtained from the same sample, sequenced in a study of T-cell memory formation after mild COVID-19. From the 5' RACE reads, TCRdb called clonotypes with MiXCR, one entry per CDR3 protein. The data contain about 260,000 distinct CDR3 sequences, around 8% of them seen just once; the ten biggest clones take up 20% to 25%. Sample: PBMCs or a T cell subset sorted from them (not recorded which). These receptors were taken from a man aged 18 to 29 who had mild COVID-19 (a few samples of this study predate the infection). Cell type and time point are not known.

The genes are TRBV6-2 or TRBV6-3 and TRBJ2-3, with D uncertain. The CDR3 length is 15 residues. CDR1 and CDR2 from the germline V gene are MNHEY and SVGEGT. Trimming shortened V by 7 bases and J by 0 bases, and 14 bases separated the two germline ends. CDR3 residues: CASTFRRTSTDTQYF. The CDR3 nucleotides read TGTGCCAGCACTTTCCGGCGAACTAGCACAGATACGCAGTATTTT.

Concerning this clonotype itself: Germline and junction disagree at one end, which may indicate a read error. The chain couples TRBV7-9 to TRBJ1-6; no definite D call. CDR3 length: 13 amino acids. The V gene's germline CDR1 is SEHNR and CDR2 FQNEAQ (reference sequence). The CDR3 is CASSIGWRSPLHF. The CDR3 DNA reads as TGTGCCAGCAGTATAGGGTGGCGCTCACCACTCCACTTT.

This clonotype has just a few counts. This chain connects TRBV15 to TRBJ1-1; no firm D call. The CDR3 sequence is 15 residues long. V lost 0 bases and J lost 1, with 9 bases in between. Germline V gene sequence: CDR1 LNHNV, CDR2 YYDKDF (reference sequence). CDR3 coding DNA: TGTGCCACCAGCAGAGAAAAATGGGAGAACACTGAAGCTTTCTTT. The encoded protein is CATSREKWENTEAFF.

This clonotype was seen only a few times. J is TRBJ2-1 and V is TRBV7-2; D possibly corresponds to TRBD1 (5 bases). The CDR3 contains 14 residues. The ends were cut back, 1 base at V and 6 bases at J, with 10 bases in the middle. CDR1 SGHTA and CDR2 FQGNSA come from the germline V gene. The CDR3 spells CASSLVPDSNEQFF. The CDR3 DNA sequence: TGTGCCAGCAGCTTAGTACCCGACAGCAATGAGCAGTTCTTC.

This clonotype was picked up a small number of times. The V call is TRBV18, the J call TRBJ2-7; D may be TRBD2 (6 bases). V lost 4 bases to trimming and J lost 5 bases, with 9 bases between them. This CDR3 spans 12 amino acids. Germline CDR1 KGHSH, CDR2 LQKENI. The CDR3 protein is CASSQGRNEQYV. The CDR3 coding sequence is TGTGCCAGCTCACAGGGGAGGAACGAGCAGTACGTC.

CDR3 nucleotides: TGTGCCAGCAGCTCGGGACTACCTAATGAGCAGTTCTTC. It encodes CASSSGLPNEQFF. V gene TRBV11-2 combines with J gene TRBJ2-1; 7 nucleotides line up with TRBD2. Germline V gives CDR1 SGHAT, CDR2 FQNNGV. This CDR3 is 13 amino acids long. The junction had 4 bases not matched to a gene; V was cut back by 4 bases and J by 7 bases. The full variable domain, in which reference TRBV11-2 and TRBJ2-1 provide the parts outside the CDR3, is EAGVAQSPRYKIIEKRQSVAFWCNPISGHATLYWYQQILGQGPKLLIQFQNNGVVDDSQLPKDRFSAERLKGVDSTLKIQPAKLEDSAVYLCASSSGLPNEQFFGPGTRLTVL.

This rearrangement joins TRBV10-3 to TRBJ1-1; TRBD1 is a possible D gene (5 bases). This CDR3 contains 14 residues. The V end was cut by 2 bases, the J end by 3 bases, with 10 bases between. Germline assignment: CDR1 ENHRY and CDR2 SYGVKD. CDR3 sequence: CAISERQGYTEAFF. Written as DNA, the CDR3 is TGTGCCATCAGTGAGAGGCAGGGCTACACTGAAGCTTTCTTT.

In this sample, this clonotype turned up many times. This rearrangement joins TRBV12-3 or TRBV12-4 to TRBJ1-1, with 11 bases identical to TRBD1. The CDR3 is 15 amino acids. Unmatched junction bases numbered 4, after V lost 2 bases and J lost 5 bases. CDR3 residues: CASSLYGTGGTEAFF. The CDR3 DNA follows: TGTGCCAGCAGTTTATACGGGACAGGGGGGACTGAAGCTTTCTTT.

This clonotype was seen a few times. The chain combines TRBV5-5 with TRBJ2-7, with D hard to call. Trimming removed 0 bases at V and 0 bases at J, with 7 bases between. CDR3 length: 14 residues. Germline CDR1 reads SGHKS; CDR2 reads YYEKEE (reference sequence). This CDR3 reads CASSLEHRSYEQYF. Here the CDR3 DNA reads TGTGCCAGCAGCTTGGAACATCGCTCCTACGAGCAGTACTTC.